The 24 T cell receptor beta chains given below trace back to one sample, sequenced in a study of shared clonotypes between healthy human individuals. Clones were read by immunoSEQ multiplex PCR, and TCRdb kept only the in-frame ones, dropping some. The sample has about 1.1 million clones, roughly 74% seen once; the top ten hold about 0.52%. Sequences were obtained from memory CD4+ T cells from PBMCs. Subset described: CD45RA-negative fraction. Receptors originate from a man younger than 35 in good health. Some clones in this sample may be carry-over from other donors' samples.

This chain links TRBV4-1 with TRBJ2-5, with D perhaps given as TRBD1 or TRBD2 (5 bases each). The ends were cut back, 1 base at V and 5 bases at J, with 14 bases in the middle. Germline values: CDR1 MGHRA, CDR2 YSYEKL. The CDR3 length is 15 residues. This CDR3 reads CASSQVRGAGETQYF. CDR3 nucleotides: TGCGCCAGCAGCCAAGTGCGAGGGGCTGGGGAGACCCAGTACTTC.

The CDR3 loop reads CASSGRKTGANVLTF. The DNA of the CDR3 is TGTGCCAGCAGCGGACGGAAGACTGGGGCCAACGTCCTGACTTTC. This chain links TRBV9 with TRBJ2-6; D not certain. Germline-derived CDR1 and CDR2 are SGDLS and YYNGEE. This CDR3 spans 15 amino acids. Trimming cost V 3 bases and J 2 bases, with 9 bases left between them.

The CDR3 coding sequence is TGTGCCAGCCGGGAGGGAGAAGCTTTCTTT. This gives the protein CASREGEAFF. This chain joins TRBV18 and TRBJ1-1; D not certain. CDR1 and CDR2 from the germline V gene are KGHSH and LQKENI. V was cut by 8 bases and J by 8 bases, with 9 bases left in between. The CDR3 has 10 residues.

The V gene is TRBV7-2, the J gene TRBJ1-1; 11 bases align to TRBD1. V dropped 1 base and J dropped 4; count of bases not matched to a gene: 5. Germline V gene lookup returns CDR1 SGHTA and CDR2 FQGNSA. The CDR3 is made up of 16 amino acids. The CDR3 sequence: CASSLGSGQGGTEAFF. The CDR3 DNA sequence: TGTGCCAGCAGCTTAGGGTCGGGACAGGGGGGCACTGAAGCTTTCTTT.

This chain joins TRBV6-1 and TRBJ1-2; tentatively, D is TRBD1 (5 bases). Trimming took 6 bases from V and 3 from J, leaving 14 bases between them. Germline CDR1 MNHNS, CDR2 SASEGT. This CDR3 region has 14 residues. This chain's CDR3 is CASSPGLSYYGYTF. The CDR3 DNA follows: TGTGCCAGCAGCCCGGGACTGAGTTACTATGGCTACACCTTC.

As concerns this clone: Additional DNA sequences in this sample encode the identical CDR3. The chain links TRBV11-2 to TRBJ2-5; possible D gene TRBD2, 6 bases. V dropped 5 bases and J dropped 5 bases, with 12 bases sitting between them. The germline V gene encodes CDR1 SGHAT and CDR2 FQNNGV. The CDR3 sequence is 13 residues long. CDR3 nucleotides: TGTGCCAGCAGCCCGGGACTGGTCGAGACCCAGTACTTC. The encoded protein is CASSPGLVETQYF.

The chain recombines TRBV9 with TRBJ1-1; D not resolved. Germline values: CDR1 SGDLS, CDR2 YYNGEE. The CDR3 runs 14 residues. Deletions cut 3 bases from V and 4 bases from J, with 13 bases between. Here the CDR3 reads CASSEGSRTTEAFF. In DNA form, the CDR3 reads TGTGCCAGCAGCGAAGGCAGCCGTACCACTGAAGCTTTCTTT.

The DNA for the CDR3 is TGTGCCAGCAGCCAGCAAACAGGGGGCCTCTATGGCTACACCTTC. Translating gives CASSQQTGGLYGYTF. This rearrangement joins TRBV7-2 to TRBJ1-2; 9 bases map to TRBD1. The length of the CDR3 is 15 residues. The V and J ends lost 5 bases and 4 bases, in that order; junction bases with no gene match: 8. Germline V gives CDR1 SGHTA, CDR2 FQGNSA.

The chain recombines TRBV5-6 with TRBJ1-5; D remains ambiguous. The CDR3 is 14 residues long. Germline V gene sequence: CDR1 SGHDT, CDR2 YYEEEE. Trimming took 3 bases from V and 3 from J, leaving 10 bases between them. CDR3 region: CASSSFQYNQPQHF. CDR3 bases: TGTGCCAGCAGCTCCTTCCAATACAATCAGCCCCAGCATTTT.

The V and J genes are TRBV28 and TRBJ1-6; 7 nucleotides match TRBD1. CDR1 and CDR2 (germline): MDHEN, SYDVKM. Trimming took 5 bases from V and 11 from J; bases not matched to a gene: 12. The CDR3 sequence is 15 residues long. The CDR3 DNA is TGTGCCAGCAGTCCGGGGGGACAGTGGATTACACCCCTCCACTTT. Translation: CASSPGGQWITPLHF. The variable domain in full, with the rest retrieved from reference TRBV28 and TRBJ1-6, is DVKVTQSSRYLVKRTGEKVFLECVQDMDHENMFWYRQDPGLGLRLIYFSYDVKMKEKGDIPEGYSVSREKKERFSLILESASTNQTSMYLCASSPGGQWITPLHFGNGTRLTVT.

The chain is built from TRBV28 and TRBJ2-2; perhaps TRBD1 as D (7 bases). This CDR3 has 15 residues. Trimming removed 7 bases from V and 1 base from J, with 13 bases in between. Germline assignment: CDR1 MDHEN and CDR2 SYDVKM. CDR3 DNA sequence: TGTGCCAGCAAACAGGGGAGGAAGAACACCGGGGAGCTGTTTTTT. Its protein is CASKQGRKNTGELFF.

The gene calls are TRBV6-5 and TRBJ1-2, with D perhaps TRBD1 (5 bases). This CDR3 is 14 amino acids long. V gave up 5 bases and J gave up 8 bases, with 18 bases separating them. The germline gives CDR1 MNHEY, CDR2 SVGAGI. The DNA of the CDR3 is TGTGCCAGCAGTAAGGGACTGGGATCTCAAGGCTACACCTTC. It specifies CASSKGLGSQGYTF.

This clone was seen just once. CDR3 amino acids: CASSPYPRGRTGELFF. CDR3 bases: TGTGCCAGCAGCCCCTACCCCCGGGGCCGGACCGGGGAGCTGTTTTTT. The V call is TRBV9, the J call TRBJ2-2; tentatively, D is TRBD1 or TRBD2 (5 bases each). Germline CDR1 SGDLS, CDR2 YYNGEE. The CDR3 is 16 residues long. With 4 bases removed from V and 5 bases from J, the gap between germline ends came to 18 bases.

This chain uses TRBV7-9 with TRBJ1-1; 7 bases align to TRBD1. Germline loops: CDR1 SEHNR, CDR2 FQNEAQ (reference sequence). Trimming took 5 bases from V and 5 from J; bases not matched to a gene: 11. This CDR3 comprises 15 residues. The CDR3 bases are TGTGCCAGCAGCCCACAGACAGGGATAGTGACTGAAGCTTTCTTT. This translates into CASSPQTGIVTEAFF.

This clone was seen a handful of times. CDR3 sequence (DNA): TGTGCCAGCATCTCGGCGGGAGGCACAGATACGCAGTATTTT. Encoded protein: CASISAGGTDTQYF. The V gene is TRBV5-8, the J gene TRBJ2-3; 7 bases map to TRBD2. This CDR3 spans 14 amino acids. J was trimmed by 1 base and V by 6 bases; bases with no gene match: 5. Germline CDR1 SGHTS, CDR2 YDEGEE.

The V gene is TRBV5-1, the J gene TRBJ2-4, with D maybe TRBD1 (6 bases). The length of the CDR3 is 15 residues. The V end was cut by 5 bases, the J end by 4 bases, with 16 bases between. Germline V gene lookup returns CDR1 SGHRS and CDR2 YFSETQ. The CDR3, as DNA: TGCGCCAGCAGTTTTGACCGGGACACTAAAAACATTCAGTACTTC. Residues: CASSFDRDTKNIQYF.

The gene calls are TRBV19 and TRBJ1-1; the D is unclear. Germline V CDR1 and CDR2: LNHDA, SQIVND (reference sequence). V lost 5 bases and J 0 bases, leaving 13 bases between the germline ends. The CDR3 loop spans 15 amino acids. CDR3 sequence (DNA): TGTGCCAGTAGTTTCCCCACCGCGCTGAACACTGAAGCTTTCTTT. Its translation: CASSFPTALNTEAFF.

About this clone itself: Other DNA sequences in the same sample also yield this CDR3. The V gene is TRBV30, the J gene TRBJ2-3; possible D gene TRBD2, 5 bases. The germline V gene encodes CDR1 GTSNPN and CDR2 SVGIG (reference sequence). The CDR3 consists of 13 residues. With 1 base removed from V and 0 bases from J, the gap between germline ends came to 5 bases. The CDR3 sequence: CAWSAGSTDTQYF. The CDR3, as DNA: TGTGCCTGGAGTGCGGGGAGCACAGATACGCAGTATTTT.

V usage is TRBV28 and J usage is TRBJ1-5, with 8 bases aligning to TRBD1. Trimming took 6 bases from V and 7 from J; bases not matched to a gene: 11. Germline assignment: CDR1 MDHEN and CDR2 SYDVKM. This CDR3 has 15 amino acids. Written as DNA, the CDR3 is TGTGCCAGCAGCTCCGGGACAGGAGGGAGCCAGCCCCAGCATTTT. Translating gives CASSSGTGGSQPQHF.

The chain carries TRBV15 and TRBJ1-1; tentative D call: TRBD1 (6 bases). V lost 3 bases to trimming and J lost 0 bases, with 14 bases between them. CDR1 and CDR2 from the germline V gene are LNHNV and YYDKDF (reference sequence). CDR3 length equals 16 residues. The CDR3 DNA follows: TGTGCCACCAGCAGTGATATCGGACAGATGAACACTGAAGCTTTCTTT. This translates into CATSSDIGQMNTEAFF. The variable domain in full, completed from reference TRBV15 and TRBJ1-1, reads DAMVIQNPRYQVTQFGKPVTLSCSQTLNHNVMYWYQQKSSQAPKLLFHYYDKDFNNEADTPDNFQSRRPNTSFCFLDIRSPGLGDTAMYLCATSSDIGQMNTEAFFGQGTRLTVV.

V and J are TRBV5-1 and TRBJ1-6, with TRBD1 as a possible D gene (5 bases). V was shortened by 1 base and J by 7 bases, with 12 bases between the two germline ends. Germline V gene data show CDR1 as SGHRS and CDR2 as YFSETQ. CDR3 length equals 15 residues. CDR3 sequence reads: CASSLMDGGNSPLHF. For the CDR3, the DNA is TGCGCCAGCAGCTTGATGGATGGGGGGAATTCACCCCTCCACTTT.

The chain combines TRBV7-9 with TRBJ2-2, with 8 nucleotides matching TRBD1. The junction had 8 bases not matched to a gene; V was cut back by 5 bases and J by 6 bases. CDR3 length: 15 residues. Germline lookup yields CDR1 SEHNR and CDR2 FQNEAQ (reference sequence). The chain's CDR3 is CASSLQAGGAGELFF. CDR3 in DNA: TGTGCCAGCAGCCTTCAGGCAGGGGGCGCCGGGGAGCTGTTTTTT.

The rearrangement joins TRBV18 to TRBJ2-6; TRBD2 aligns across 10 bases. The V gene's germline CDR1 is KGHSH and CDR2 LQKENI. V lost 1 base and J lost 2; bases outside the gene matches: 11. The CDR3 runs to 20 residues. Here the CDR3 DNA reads TGTGCCAGCTCACCACTAAGCGGGAGGGCCAGTGGTACTGGGGCCAACGTCCTGACTTTC. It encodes CASSPLSGRASGTGANVLTF.

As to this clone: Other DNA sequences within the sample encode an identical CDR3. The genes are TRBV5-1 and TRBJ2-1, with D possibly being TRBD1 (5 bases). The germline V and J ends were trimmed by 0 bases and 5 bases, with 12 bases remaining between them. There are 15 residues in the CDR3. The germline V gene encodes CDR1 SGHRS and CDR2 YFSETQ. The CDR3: CASSLAGPPNNEQFF. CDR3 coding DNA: TGCGCCAGCAGCTTGGCAGGGCCCCCGAACAATGAGCAGTTCTTC. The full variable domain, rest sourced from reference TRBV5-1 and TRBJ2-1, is KAGVTQTPRYLIKTRGQQVTLSCSPISGHRSVSWYQQTPGQGLQFLFEYFSETQRNKGNFPGRFSGRQFSNSRSEMNVSTLELGDSALYLCASSLAGPPNNEQFFGPGTRLTVL.